This is a list of T cell receptor beta chains from one sample in a study of memory CD4+ T cells and cytomegalovirus serostatus. The table came from immunoSEQ multiplex PCR; TCRdb's copy has only in-frame clones and leaves some out. In the table there are 55,000 to 65,000 clones, 82% of which are singletons. Sample: memory CD4+ T cells from blood. Source of these receptors: an adult in good health and CMV-seronegative. CDR3s include the opening cysteine and the closing phenylalanine or tryptophan. D genes are given only for firm matches. The size entry is marked missing in some rows and otherwise reads once, few, many or a size class.

TRBJ1-1 TRBV5-1 TRBD1 NA CASSFAAGTANTEAFF TGCGCCAGCAGCTTTGCAGCCGGGACAGCGAACACTGAAGCTTTCTTT
TRBJ2-3 TRBV29-1 NA NA CSVDDTQYF TGCAGCGTTGATGATACGCAGTATTTT
TRBJ1-2 TRBV15 TRBD1 NA CATSRAETGGGGYTF TGTGCCACCAGCAGAGCCGAAACAGGGGGCGGCGGCTACACCTTC
TRBJ2-4 TRBV14 NA NA CASSRTVAWRGKNIQYF TGTGCCAGCAGCCGCACGGTTGCCTGGCGGGGAAAAAACATTCAGTACTTC
TRBJ1-3 TRBV6-6 NA NA CASIDAGRGNTIYF TGTGCCAGCATCGACGCGGGACGGGGAAACACCATATATTTT
TRBJ2-2 TRBV4-1 NA few CASSQVVMRSVGELFF TGCGCCAGCAGCCAAGTTGTGATGAGATCTGTCGGGGAGCTGTTTTTT
TRBJ1-5 TRBV7-8 NA NA CASSLDGTYSNQPQHF TGTGCCAGCAGCTTAGACGGCACATATAGCAATCAGCCCCAGCATTTT
TRBJ1-2 TRBV5-6 TRBD1 NA CASRLDRLGGYTF TGTGCCAGCAGGTTGGACAGGCTCGGGGGCTACACCTTC
TRBJ2-7 TRBV4-1 TRBD1 few CASSPGDRTYEQYF TGCGCCAGCAGCCCTGGGGACAGGACTTACGAGCAGTACTTC
TRBJ2-7 TRBV2 TRBD1 NA CASSPTGNTYEQYF TGTGCCAGCTCCCCGACAGGGAATACCTACGAGCAGTACTTC
TRBJ1-2 TRBV23-1 TRBD1 NA CASSQSVGDSVSGDYGYTF TGCGCCAGCAGTCAATCGGTGGGGGACAGTGTCAGTGGGGACTATGGCTACACCTTC
TRBJ1-1 TRBV5-1 TRBD1 NA CASRNQGGTEAFF TGCGCCAGCCGCAATCAGGGGGGGACTGAAGCTTTCTTT
TRBJ1-3 TRBV10-1 NA NA CASRNRNTIYF TGCGCCAGCAGGAACAGAAACACCATATATTTT
TRBJ1-2 TRBV30 TRBD1 few CACARDRPYGYTF TGTGCCTGCGCCAGGGACAGGCCTTATGGCTACACCTTC
TRBJ1-2 TRBV14 TRBD1 NA CASSQGRGGGYGYTF TGTGCCAGCAGCCAAGGCCGAGGGGGCGGCTATGGCTACACCTTC
TRBJ2-3 TRBV7-2 TRBD2 NA CASSLSGALPRAGDTQYF TGTGCCAGCAGCCTTAGCGGGGCCCTCCCCCGCGCAGGAGATACGCAGTATTTT
TRBJ1-1 TRBV13 NA NA CASSLNPRNTEAFF TGTGCCAGCAGCTTAAACCCTAGGAACACTGAAGCTTTCTTT
TRBJ2-2 TRBV7-9 TRBD2 NA CASRPPPGTRGTGELFF TGTGCCAGCAGACCTCCCCCCGGGACTAGGGGCACCGGGGAGCTGTTTTTT
TRBJ1-6 TRBV2 NA NA CASSEIGYNSPLHF TGTGCCAGCAGTGAGATTGGTTATAATTCACCCCTCCACTTT
TRBJ2-3 TRBV28 TRBD2 NA CASSLLGLAGGSTDTQYF TGTGCCAGCAGTTTATTGGGGCTAGCGGGGGGTAGCACAGATACGCAGTATTTT
TRBJ2-4 TRBV2 NA NA CASSDPSRQVVQYF TGTGCCAGCAGCGACCCCTCGCGGCAGGTTGTTCAGTACTTC
TRBJ2-7 TRBV9 NA NA CASSGASSYEQYF TGTGCCAGCAGCGGGGCCTCCTCCTACGAGCAGTACTTC
TRBJ2-5 TRBV4-2 NA NA CASSPRRQGAGGYQETQYF TGTGCCAGCAGCCCGCGCCGACAGGGTGCGGGGGGATACCAAGAGACCCAGTACTTC
TRBJ1-2 TRBV28 NA once CASSQTVNGGYTF TGTGCCAGCAGCCAAACAGTGAACGGCGGCTACACCTTC
TRBJ2-5 TRBV27 NA NA CASSLWASPETQYF TGTGCCAGCAGTTTATGGGCCTCCCCGGAGACCCAGTACTTC
TRBJ2-3 TRBV15 NA NA CATSREPLVDTQYF TGTGCCACCAGCAGAGAGCCTCTGGTAGATACGCAGTATTTT
TRBJ2-3 TRBV6-1 NA NA CASTGRQTNTDTQYF TGTGCCAGCACCGGTCGGCAGACGAACACAGATACGCAGTATTTT
TRBJ2-2 TRBV5-1 NA NA CASSSPYLTGELFF TGCGCCAGCAGCTCTCCGTATCTAACCGGGGAGCTGTTTTTT
TRBJ2-3 TRBV11-2 NA NA CASSPGRTDTQYF TGTGCCAGCAGCCCGGGGCGCACAGATACGCAGTATTTT
TRBJ2-1 TRBV4-1 NA NA CASSHARGGARNEQFF TGCGCCAGCAGCCATGCCCGAGGGGGGGCCCGTAATGAGCAGTTCTTC
TRBJ1-2 TRBV14 NA NA CASSQDWVYYGYTF TGTGCCAGCAGCCAAGACTGGGTCTACTATGGCTACACCTTC
TRBJ1-6 TRBV4-3 NA NA CASSQDRQGNGAPLHF TGCGCCAGCAGCCAAGATCGGCAGGGGAATGGCGCACCCCTCCACTTT